This T cell receptor (beta chain) appears in the sequencing data of a study of response to subunit inactivated influenza vaccine. Germline V CDR1 and CDR2: LNHDA, SQIVND (reference sequence). The CDR3 is 15 residues long. Trimming at V came to 4 bases and at J to 2 bases, leaving 5 bases not matched to a gene. Remarks on this clonotype: The antigen remains unidentified.

Study-wide points: Every seasonal influenza vaccination brings in few new T cells, the authors suggested.

TCRdb called the RT-PCR reads again in MiXCR, with one record for every CDR3 protein. This sample has roughly 290,000 distinct CDR3 sequences, with just over 20% found just once. Sequenced material: PBMCs from blood, taken less than 22 months after vaccination. The chain carries TRBV19 and TRBJ1-5; TRBD1 matches at 7 bases. The source of this sequence is a man aged 50 to 75 who received an inactivated influenza vaccine. DNA of the CDR3: TGTGCCAGTAGTACGACAGGGATGGGCAATCAGCCCCAGCATTTT. Its protein product is CASSTTGMGNQPQHF.